The 2 T cell receptor beta chains below come from one sample, sequenced in a study of blood T cell repertoires in COVID-19. Profiling relied on immunoSEQ multiplex PCR, and the TCRdb table lists in-frame clones only, not all of them. The profile covers about 120,000 clones, with 60% to 85% appearing a single time and 2.3% taken by the ten largest. Sequencing was performed on peripheral blood. Source of these receptors: a man in his 70s with acute or convalescent COVID-19.

The chain uses TRBV5-6 and TRBJ1-1; 11 bases agree with TRBD1. CDR1 and CDR2 from the germline V gene are SGHDT and YYEEEE. The length of the CDR3 is 17 residues. V lost 6 bases, J lost 0 bases, and 10 bases stayed unmatched. The CDR3 is CASMVWGQGGLNTEAFF. In DNA, the CDR3 is TGTGCCAGCATGGTTTGGGGACAGGGGGGTTTGAACACTGAAGCTTTCTTT.

The chain uses TRBV29-1 and TRBJ2-1, with TRBD2 identical over 7 bases. In germline, CDR1 is SQVTM, CDR2 ANQGSEA. J was trimmed by 7 bases and V by 7 bases; bases with no gene match: 10. The CDR3 runs 13 residues. The CDR3 sequence is CSGAGGRENEQFF. The CDR3 DNA reads TGCAGCGGGGCCGGAGGGAGGGAGAATGAGCAGTTCTTC.